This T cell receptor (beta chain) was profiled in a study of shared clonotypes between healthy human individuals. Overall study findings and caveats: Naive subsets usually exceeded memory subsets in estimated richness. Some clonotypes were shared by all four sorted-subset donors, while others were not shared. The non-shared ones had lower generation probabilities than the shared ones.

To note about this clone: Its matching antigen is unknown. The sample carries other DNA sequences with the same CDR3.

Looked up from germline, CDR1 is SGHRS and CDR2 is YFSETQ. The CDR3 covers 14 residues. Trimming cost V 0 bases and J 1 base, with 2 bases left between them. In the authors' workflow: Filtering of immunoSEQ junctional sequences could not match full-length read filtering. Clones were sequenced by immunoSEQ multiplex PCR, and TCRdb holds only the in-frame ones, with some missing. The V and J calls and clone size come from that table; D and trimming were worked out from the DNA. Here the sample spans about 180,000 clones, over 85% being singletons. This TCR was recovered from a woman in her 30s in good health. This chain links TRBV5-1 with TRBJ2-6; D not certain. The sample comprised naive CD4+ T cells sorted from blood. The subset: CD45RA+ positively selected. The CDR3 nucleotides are TGCGCCAGCAGCTTGGGATCTGGGGCCAACGTCCTGACTTTC. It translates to CASSLGSGANVLTF.